The clone carrying this TCR beta chain has just one count. Data came from immunoSEQ multiplex PCR; TCRdb stores just in-frame clones and leaves some out. The data contain 110,000 to 150,000 clones, around 87% of them seen just once; the ten biggest clones take up roughly 1.7%. Germline V gene data show CDR1 as SGHTA and CDR2 as FQGTGA. V was cut by 5 bases and J by 9 bases, with 11 bases left in between. The CDR3 spans 13 residues. The data derive from a study of T cell responses to AZD1222 COVID-19 vaccine. The source is an adult in good health. The chain couples TRBV7-3 to TRBJ1-6; D gene ambiguous. The specimen comprised peripheral blood, sampled on day 0 of AZD1222 vaccination. CDR3 region: CASSRLESSPLHF. The DNA for the CDR3 is TGTGCCAGCAGCAGATTAGAATCTTCACCCCTCCACTTT.